The 3 T cell receptor beta chains listed next were all sequenced from one sample in a study of cytomegalovirus exposure and HLA in healthy donors. The protocol was immunoSEQ multiplex PCR, while the TCRdb copy is restricted to in-frame clones and leaves out a portion. The table records some 210,000 clones, around 87% of them present only once. The source material was PBMCs. The receptors derive from a woman between 18 and 29 years old in good health and CMV-seropositive.

The J gene is TRBJ2-1, the V gene TRBV5-1, with 11 positions matching TRBD2. The germline CDR1 and CDR2 sequences are SGHRS and YFSETQ. The CDR3 loop spans 14 amino acids. V was pared by 7 bases and J by 4 bases, with 4 bases of the junction left unmatched. CDR3 sequence reads: CASCVAGGYNEQFF. CDR3 bases: TGCGCCAGCTGCGTAGCGGGAGGGTACAATGAGCAGTTCTTC.

The rearrangement uses TRBV28 and TRBJ1-5, with 9 nucleotides matching TRBD1. The length of the CDR3 is 16 residues. Germline V gene lookup returns CDR1 MDHEN and CDR2 SYDVKM. V shed 8 bases, J shed 3 bases, and the junction held 11 bases outside the gene matches. CDR3 protein: CASGQYRGHDNQPQHF. The CDR3 nucleotides read TGTGCCAGCGGACAATACAGGGGGCACGACAATCAGCCCCAGCATTTT. The entire variable domain, with the rest obtained from reference TRBV28 and TRBJ1-5, is as follows: DVKVTQSSRYLVKRTGEKVFLECVQDMDHENMFWYRQDPGLGLRLIYFSYDVKMKEKGDIPEGYSVSREKKERFSLILESASTNQTSMYLCASGQYRGHDNQPQHFGDGTRLSIL.

On this clone: The sample contains more than one DNA sequence encoding this CDR3. This chain joins TRBV27 and TRBJ1-3, with TRBD1 identical over 7 bases. The length of the CDR3 is 15 residues. Germline CDR1 and CDR2: MNHEY and SMNVEV (reference sequence). V lost 6 bases and J lost 0; bases outside the gene matches: 5. CDR3 sequence reads: CASSRDSSSGNTIYF. The CDR3, as DNA: TGTGCCAGCAGCCGGGACAGTTCCTCTGGAAACACCATATATTTT.